The entry below gives a single T cell receptor (beta chain) sequence along with its context. From germline, CDR1 is LNHNV and CDR2 YYDKDF (reference sequence). The CDR3 spans 12 residues. The ends were cut back, 3 bases at V and 3 bases at J, with 6 bases in the middle. This specimen belongs to a study of CD8 T cells in ankylosing spondylitis. In TCRdb, the 5' RACE reads were re-called with MiXCR into one record per CDR3 protein. The data show a few hundred thousand distinct CDR3 sequences, with 15% to 20% seen just once and around 32% held by the top ten. This clonotype was obtained from a male donor with ankylosing spondylitis or in good health (not recorded which). The J gene is TRBJ2-7, the V gene TRBV15; no clear D gene. The sample was blood, either unsorted or a sorted T cell fraction (not recorded which). The CDR3: CATSRDDYEQYF. For the CDR3, the DNA is TGTGCCACCAGCAGGGACGACTACGAGCAGTACTTC.